The sequence of this T cell receptor beta chain was determined in a study of blood T cell repertoires in COVID-19. Across the study: In each case, the material was cDNA or gDNA derived from T cells, B-cell-depleted T cells, or PBMCs.

In the authors' methods: The assay estimated nucleated cells by amplifying reference gene primers. Assay: immunoSEQ multiplex PCR; the TCRdb copy retains only in-frame clones and omits some. The V and J calls and clone size are taken from that table; D and trimming were inferred from the DNA. The sample includes about 190,000 clones, around nine tenths seen only once; the top ten take less than 7.5%. The ends were cut back, 5 bases at V and 3 bases at J, with 15 bases in the middle. This CDR3 has 15 amino acids. Germline values: CDR1 MRHNA, CDR2 SNTAGT. This clone was observed once. The sequencing sample was made of peripheral blood. The TCR sequence derives from a middle-aged woman who had recovered from COVID-19. The chain joins TRBV6-4 to TRBJ2-3; D is possibly TRBD2 (5 bases). The chain's CDR3 is CASSRASSSTDTQYF. The CDR3 DNA reads as TGTGCCAGCAGTCGGGCTAGCTCTTCAACAGATACGCAGTATTTT.